Presented here are 16 T cell receptor beta chains from one specimen sequenced in a study of blood T cells in healthy people across ages. A sample-barcoded 5' primer and a J-beta primer mix were used in a second PCR of roughly 7 to 11 cycles. TCRdb re-called the 5' RACE reads with MiXCR, one entry per CDR3 protein. The top ten hold 10% of the sample, which has 800,000 to 950,000 distinct CDR3 sequences, 25% to 30% seen once. These data are also associated with another study on T cells of mothers and their children.

The source material was blood. These receptors came from a woman aged 40-49 years in good health.

This clonotype was counted between two and nine times. The chain couples TRBV7-9 to TRBJ1-4; 7 bases agree with TRBD1. The length of the CDR3 is 16 residues. Germline V lookup: CDR1 SEHNR, CDR2 FQNEAQ (reference sequence). Losses at the gene ends were 3 bases for V and 3 bases for J; bases not matched to a gene: 7. CDR3 loop: CASSFKGAGANEKLFF. DNA of the CDR3: TGTGCCAGCAGCTTTAAGGGGGCCGGGGCTAATGAAAAACTGTTTTTT.

V gene TRBV7-8 combines with J gene TRBJ2-5; D unclear. CDR3 length equals 15 residues. Trimming stripped 1 base from V and 5 bases from J, with 14 bases between. Germline V gene data show CDR1 as SGHVS and CDR2 as FQNEAQ. The CDR3 DNA reads TGTGCCAGCAGCTTAGAAGGGCAGTTGCAGGAGACCCAGTACTTC. Its translation: CASSLEGQLQETQYF.

Concerning this clonotype: A much bigger clone sits one base away, suggesting this may be a read error. The chain combines TRBV27 with TRBJ2-7; TRBD1 agrees at 7 bases. The CDR3 length is 14 residues. Germline lookup yields CDR1 MNHEY and CDR2 SMNVEV (reference sequence). The CDR3 bases are TGTGCCAGCAGGTTATCGACAGGGAAGTACGAGCAGTACTTC. Protein: CASRLSTGKYEQYF.

This clonotype showed up just a few times. This sequence joins TRBV15 and TRBJ2-5; D remains unclear. Per germline, CDR1 LNHNV and CDR2 YYDKDF (reference sequence). Between the trimmed V and J ends, which lost 4 bases and 3 bases, there was a span of 9 bases. The CDR3 runs 13 residues. The CDR3 sequence: CATSMFQKETQYF. As DNA, the CDR3 is TGTGCCACCAGCATGTTCCAGAAAGAGACCCAGTACTTC.

The chain is built from TRBV20-1 and TRBJ2-1; D gene ambiguous. This CDR3 region has 11 residues. Trimming left V 6 bases short and J 7 bases short, with 10 bases between. CDR1 is DFQATT and CDR2 is SNEGSKA in the germline V gene (reference sequence). This CDR3 reads CSAQPGNEQFF. Written as DNA, the CDR3 is TGCAGTGCGCAACCGGGTAATGAGCAGTTCTTC.

This clonotype has only a few counts. With a much larger clone just one base away, this may be a read error. The chain joins TRBV5-1 to TRBJ2-7; D may be TRBD1 or TRBD2 (5 bases each). The germline V gene has CDR1 SGHRS and CDR2 YFSETQ. The CDR3 runs to 14 residues. The CDR3 nucleotides read TGCGCCATCAGCCTCCGGGACGTGTCCTACGAGCAGTACTTC. Its protein is CAISLRDVSYEQYF.

The chain links TRBV7-2 to TRBJ2-5, with D maybe TRBD2 (6 bases). This CDR3 is built from 12 residues. CDR1 is SGHTA, CDR2 FQGNSA, per germline. Trimming cost V 3 bases and J 7 bases, with 9 bases left between them. The CDR3 coding sequence is TGTGCCAGCAGCTTGGAGGGACGGACCCAGTACTTC. Translating gives CASSLEGRTQYF.

V and J are TRBV4-3 and TRBJ2-1; a weak D match, TRBD1 (6 bases). This CDR3 comprises 15 residues. Germline V gene lookup returns CDR1 LGHNA and CDR2 YSLEER. V was trimmed by 4 bases and J by 5 bases, leaving 15 bases between them. CDR3 DNA: TGCGCCAGCAGCCGGGGAGTGGGGGCCAACAATGAGCAGTTCTTC. Its translation: CASSRGVGANNEQFF.

Ten or more counts support this clonotype. The rearrangement links TRBV18 to TRBJ2-7; D remains ambiguous. CDR3 length: 11 amino acids. The ends were cut back, 3 bases at V and 5 bases at J, with 5 bases in the middle. Per the germline V gene, CDR1 is KGHSH and CDR2 is LQKENI. The CDR3 region has the DNA TGTGCCAGCTCACCCCACCACGAGCAGTACTTC. This gives the protein CASSPHHEQYF.

The chain employs TRBV7-2 and TRBJ2-3; D is undetermined. Germline V gene sequence: CDR1 SGHTA, CDR2 FQGNSA. Trimming cost V 2 bases and J 2 bases, with 14 bases left between them. The CDR3 sequence is 16 residues long. The CDR3 nucleotides are TGTGCCAGCAGCTTAAGTCGACGCCGCGTCACAGATACGCAGTATTTT. It encodes CASSLSRRRVTDTQYF.

The CDR3 sequence: CASTPAGGSSYEQYF. CDR3 coding DNA: TGTGCCAGCACCCCGGCAGGGGGATCCTCCTACGAGCAGTACTTC. This chain joins TRBV12-3 or TRBV12-4 and TRBJ2-7; TRBD1 agrees at 7 bases. V trimming: 7 bases; J trimming: 0 bases; junction bases outside the gene matches: 9. This CDR3 comprises 15 residues.

This clonotype came up many times. The CDR3 sequence is CASSSGGGTKETQYF. The CDR3 DNA follows: TGTGCCAGCAGTTCGGGCGGGGGCACGAAAGAGACCCAGTACTTC. This sequence joins TRBV28 and TRBJ2-5; D is possibly TRBD2 (7 bases). The CDR3 consists of 15 residues. Trimming took off 4 bases at V and 3 bases at J, with 15 bases between the two ends. Germline-derived CDR1 and CDR2 are MDHEN and SYDVKM.

The rearrangement links TRBV13 to TRBJ1-1; D possibly corresponds to TRBD1 (6 bases). This CDR3 region has 15 residues. Looked up from germline, CDR1 is PRHDT and CDR2 is FYEKMQ (reference sequence). V dropped 5 bases and J dropped 3 bases, with 16 bases sitting between them. The CDR3 DNA reads TGTGCCAGCAGCCCTGGGGGCAGGGGTGACACTGAAGCTTTCTTT. Protein product: CASSPGGRGDTEAFF.

CDR3: CASSYSVLAGGPLDEQFF. The DNA for the CDR3 is TGTGCCAGCAGTTACTCGGTTCTGGCGGGGGGGCCATTAGATGAGCAGTTCTTC. This chain connects TRBV6-2 or TRBV6-3 to TRBJ2-1; 9 nucleotides match TRBD2. The CDR3 sequence is 18 residues long. V gave up 0 bases and J gave up 8 bases; unmatched junction bases: 14. Germline V CDR1 and CDR2: MNHEY, SVGEGT.

The table lists this clonotype with a few counts. The rearrangement links TRBV20-1 to TRBJ1-1; no clear D gene. This CDR3 has 13 residues. Germline V gives CDR1 DFQATT, CDR2 SNEGSKA (reference sequence). V was trimmed by 4 bases and J by 0 bases, leaving 9 bases between them. In DNA form, the CDR3 reads TGCAGTGCTATCTACAGTGTGAACACTGAAGCTTTCTTT. This encodes CSAIYSVNTEAFF.

V gene TRBV3-1 combines with J gene TRBJ1-4, with D unclear. CDR3 length: 12 residues. The V gene lost 4 bases and the J gene lost 5 bases, with 5 bases spanning the gap. Germline loops: CDR1 LGHDT, CDR2 YNNKEL (reference sequence). The CDR3 loop is CASSRINEKLFF. CDR3 coding DNA: TGTGCCAGCAGCCGAATAAATGAAAAACTGTTTTTT. Complete variable domain (other parts from reference TRBV3-1 and TRBJ1-4): DTAVSQTPKYLVTQMGNDKSIKCEQNLGHDTMYWYKQDSKKFLKIMFSYNNKELIINETVPNRFSPKSPDKAHLNLHINSLELGDSAVYFCASSRINEKLFFGSGTQLSVL.